This T cell receptor (beta chain) comes out of a study of T cell repertoires in cytomegalovirus infection. V shed 3 bases and J shed 4 bases, with 13 bases lying between them. CDR1 and CDR2 (germline): SGHDT, YYEEEE. This CDR3 region has 14 residues. MiXCR, applied by TCRdb to the reads, yields one record per CDR3 protein. The data show around 900,000 distinct CDR3 sequences, with approximately 31% seen just once and over 12% held by the top ten. This clonotype was seen more than once but under ten times. Its antigen is unidentified. The rearrangement uses TRBV5-6 and TRBJ2-5; weak D call: TRBD2 (5 bases). This clonotype was obtained from a human donor in good health (CMV status not recorded). Some clones in this sample may be carry-over from other donors' samples. The material sequenced was cultured CD8+ T cells from PBMCs, taken from culture after CMV antigen stimulation. The CDR3 DNA reads as TGTGCCAGCAGCTCGCGGGTTGGAGTAGAGACCCAGTACTTC. Amino acids: CASSSRVGVETQYF.